The TCR beta chain under discussion was sequenced for a study of blood T cell repertoires in COVID-19. About the study: T cells, B-cell-depleted T cells, or PBMCs provided the cDNA or gDNA that served as material.

V was shortened by 2 bases and J by 4 bases, with 9 bases between the two germline ends. This CDR3 has 13 amino acids. Germline V lookup: CDR1 SGHRS, CDR2 YFSETQ. Original analysis: Estimation of nucleated cell counts relied on the amplification of reference gene primers. Using immunoSEQ multiplex PCR, the repertoire was profiled, and TCRdb retains in-frame clones only, with some absent. The V and J calls and clone size come from that table; D and trimming were worked out from the DNA. In the table there are approximately 28,000 clones, approximately 88% of which are singletons. Input material: peripheral blood. The J gene is TRBJ1-2, the V gene TRBV5-1, with D tentatively TRBD1 (6 bases). The source is a human donor in a cohort sampled during active COVID-19. This CDR3 reads CASSFEQGYGYTF. The CDR3 bases are TGCGCCAGCAGCTTCGAACAGGGCTATGGCTACACCTTC.